The 24 T cell receptor beta chains in this list originate from one sample, sequenced in a study of OX40 agonist ivuxolimab in advanced cancers. Sequenced by immunoSEQ multiplex PCR; TCRdb stores in-frame clones only, minus some. The table has about 94,000 clones, less than 95% seen once. The material was CD4+ or CD8+ T cells sorted from blood, obtained in a trial of the OX40 agonist ivuxolimab. The source of these receptors is an adult with an advanced solid tumor such as melanoma, head and neck, liver or kidney cancer.

This clone was observed a handful of times. This chain joins TRBV28 and TRBJ1-1; a possible D gene is TRBD1 (5 bases). The germline V gene encodes CDR1 MDHEN and CDR2 SYDVKM. Trimming removed 10 bases from V and 4 bases from J, with 13 bases in between. The CDR3 is made up of 12 amino acids. This chain's CDR3 is CATYQGVTEAFF. Written as DNA, the CDR3 is TGTGCCACCTACCAAGGGGTCACTGAAGCTTTCTTT.

The V and J genes are TRBV18 and TRBJ1-4; 7 bases match TRBD1. The CDR3 is 13 residues long. Germline V gene data show CDR1 as KGHSH and CDR2 as LQKENI. V shed 5 bases and J 7 bases; nucleotides not matched to a gene: 4. CDR3 residues: CASSRGLGEKLFF. CDR3 in DNA: TGTGCCAGCTCAAGGGGGCTGGGTGAAAAACTGTTTTTT.

The chain is built from TRBV14 and TRBJ1-3; D is unresolved. The germline CDR1 and CDR2 sequences are SGHDN and FVKESK. The V and J ends lost 0 bases and 4 bases respectively, with 4 bases between them. This CDR3 contains 13 residues. The CDR3 nucleotides are TGTGCCAGCAGCCAAGATAGGGGAAACACCATATATTTT. Its protein product is CASSQDRGNTIYF.

Concerning this clone itself: The same CDR3 also results from other DNA sequences found in this sample. The rearrangement joins TRBV27 to TRBJ1-1; 10 nucleotides line up with TRBD1. The CDR3 contains 16 residues. Germline CDR1 MNHEY, CDR2 SMNVEV (reference sequence). Losses at the gene ends were 0 bases for V and 2 bases for J; bases not matched to a gene: 3. CDR3 sequence reads: CASSLSRTGGNTEAFF. As DNA, the CDR3 is TGTGCCAGCAGTTTATCCCGGACAGGGGGAAACACTGAAGCTTTCTTT.

The V call is TRBV6-6, the J call TRBJ1-1, with unresolved D. With 5 bases removed from V and 2 bases from J, the gap between germline ends came to 9 bases. Per germline, CDR1 MNHNY and CDR2 SVGAGI (reference sequence). The CDR3 has 13 residues. The CDR3 nucleotides are TGTGCCAGCAGTCGGACGGCAAACACTGAAGCTTTCTTT. It encodes CASSRTANTEAFF.

The count of this clone is one. The rearrangement links TRBV18 to TRBJ2-7, with D tentatively TRBD1 or TRBD2 (6 bases each). The germline V gene encodes CDR1 KGHSH and CDR2 LQKENI. The V end lost 2 bases, the J end lost 7 bases, and 15 bases lay between the germline ends. The CDR3 consists of 14 residues. In DNA form, the CDR3 reads TGTGCCAGCTCACCAAACGACGGGGGCACGGAGCAGTACTTC. Protein product: CASSPNDGGTEQYF.

The rearrangement joins TRBV7-3 to TRBJ2-3, with TRBD1 as a possible D gene (5 bases). V was cut by 5 bases and J by 4 bases, with 25 bases left in between. The CDR3 consists of 18 residues. Germline V gene sequence: CDR1 SGHTA, CDR2 FQGTGA. The DNA of the CDR3 is TGTGCCAGCAGCCCCCACCCCCTGGACACCCTCGGGTCAGATACGCAGTATTTT. It codes for CASSPHPLDTLGSDTQYF. Complete variable domain (other parts from reference TRBV7-3 and TRBJ2-3): GAGVSQTPSNKVTEKGKYVELRCDPISGHTALYWYRQSLGQGPEFLIYFQGTGAADDSGLPNDRFFAVRPEGSVSTLKIQRTERGDSAVYLCASSPHPLDTLGSDTQYFGPGTRLTVL.

This chain joins TRBV6-6 and TRBJ2-2; D possibly matches TRBD1 or TRBD2 (5 bases each). Trimming took off 5 bases at V and 6 bases at J, with 16 bases between the two ends. This CDR3 contains 15 residues. Per the germline V gene, CDR1 is MNHNY and CDR2 is SVGAGI (reference sequence). CDR3 amino acids: CASSHPRQRAGELFF. CDR3 DNA sequence: TGTGCCAGCAGTCACCCCCGACAGAGGGCCGGGGAGCTGTTTTTT.

V is TRBV7-9 and J is TRBJ2-3; D not resolved. V was trimmed by 5 bases and J by 0 bases, leaving 0 bases between them. Germline values: CDR1 SEHNR, CDR2 FQNEAQ (reference sequence). There are 11 residues in the CDR3. The DNA for the CDR3 is TGTGCCAGCAGCAGCACAGATACGCAGTATTTT. Translating gives CASSSTDTQYF.

This chain links TRBV10-3 with TRBJ1-4, with 10 bases matching TRBD1. The length of the CDR3 is 17 residues. CDR1 ENHRY and CDR2 SYGVKD come from the germline V gene. V was pared by 2 bases and J by 7 bases, with 10 bases of the junction left unmatched. CDR3 DNA: TGTGCCATCAGTGAGGGCCCGACAGGGGGCGAGGGTGAAAAACTGTTTTTT. This gives the protein CAISEGPTGGEGEKLFF.

This chain connects TRBV5-8 to TRBJ2-1; a possible D gene is TRBD1 (5 bases). The CDR3 sequence is 15 residues long. Trimming removed 4 bases from V and 0 bases from J, with 11 bases in between. CDR1 SGHTS and CDR2 YDEGEE come from the germline V gene. The CDR3 loop reads CASSPRAPSYNEQFF. The CDR3 nucleotides are TGTGCCAGCAGCCCCAGGGCCCCCTCCTACAATGAGCAGTTCTTC. Full variable domain (remainder filled in from reference TRBV5-8 and TRBJ2-1): EAGVTQSPTHLIKTRGQQATLRCSPISGHTSVYWYQQALGLGLQFLLWYDEGEERNRGNFPPRFSGRQFPNYSSELNVNALELEDSALYLCASSPRAPSYNEQFFGPGTRLTVL.

The chain uses TRBV13 and TRBJ2-5, with TRBD2 matching over 12 bases. The better agreement between TRBJ2-7 and the DNA end casts doubt on the J call. This CDR3 comprises 20 residues. The germline CDR1 and CDR2 sequences are PRHDT and FYEKMQ (reference sequence). The CDR3 coding sequence is TGTGCCAGCAGCTTAGTATCTGGGGGCTTCAGACTAGCGGGAGTACACGAGCAGTACTTC. This gives the protein CASSLVSGGFRLAGVHEQYF.

CDR3 nucleotide sequence: TGTGCCAGCAGTTACTCGAGTTTGGGAGAGACCCAGTACTTC. Its protein product is CASSYSSLGETQYF. The chain couples TRBV6-6 to TRBJ2-5; D gene ambiguous. This CDR3 contains 14 residues. Trimming left V 0 bases short and J 4 bases short, with 9 bases between. Germline CDR1 and CDR2: MNHNY and SVGAGI (reference sequence).

V and J are TRBV6-1 and TRBJ1-2; 9 nucleotides line up with TRBD1. V shed 5 bases and J 8 bases; nucleotides not matched to a gene: 12. The CDR3 totals 15 residues. Germline-derived CDR1 and CDR2 are MNHNS and SASEGT. CDR3: CASSFWDREGGGYTF. The CDR3 DNA follows: TGTGCCAGCAGTTTCTGGGACAGGGAAGGGGGCGGCTACACCTTC.

The chain carries TRBV15 and TRBJ2-7; TRBD1 matches at 7 bases. Per germline, CDR1 LNHNV and CDR2 YYDKDF (reference sequence). V shed 0 bases, J shed 2 bases, and the junction held 4 bases outside the gene matches. The CDR3 is 15 residues long. DNA for the CDR3: TGTGCCACCAGCAGAGAGACAGGGCTCACCTACGAGCAGTACTTC. Translation: CATSRETGLTYEQYF.

The chain has TRBV6-6 and TRBJ1-1; possible D gene TRBD1, 5 bases. This CDR3 has 15 residues. In germline, CDR1 is MNHNY, CDR2 SVGAGI (reference sequence). V was trimmed by 5 bases and J by 1 base, leaving 14 bases between them. The CDR3 region has the DNA TGTGCCAGCAGTCCCAGGTTGGGGGAGAACACTGAAGCTTTCTTT. Protein sequence: CASSPRLGENTEAFF.

The chain joins TRBV7-2 to TRBJ2-4; no firm D call. This CDR3 is 16 amino acids long. Trimming took off 2 bases at V and 0 bases at J, with 11 bases between the two ends. Looked up from germline, CDR1 is SGHTA and CDR2 is FQGNSA. CDR3 protein: CASSLRRVLAKNIQYF. CDR3 sequence (DNA): TGTGCCAGCAGCTTAAGGAGAGTACTAGCCAAAAACATTCAGTACTTC.

J is TRBJ1-2 and V is TRBV4-3; D gene ambiguous. The CDR3 contains 16 residues. The V end was cut by 1 base, the J end by 0 bases, with 12 bases between. The germline CDR1 and CDR2 sequences are LGHNA and YSLEER. The CDR3 sequence: CASSQVNSPANYGYTF. The CDR3 DNA follows: TGCGCCAGCAGCCAAGTTAATTCGCCCGCTAACTATGGCTACACCTTC.

This clone was recorded only once. This chain joins TRBV5-4 and TRBJ1-2, with D unresolved. Germline V gene data show CDR1 as SGHNT and CDR2 as YYREEE (reference sequence). This CDR3 comprises 16 residues. V lost 2 bases to trimming and J lost 7 bases, with 21 bases between them. CDR3 DNA sequence: TGTGCCAGCAGCTTCGCGTTGCGGGGAAGGAACGGTGGCTACACCTTC. Its protein is CASSFALRGRNGGYTF.

The J gene is TRBJ1-5, the V gene TRBV6-5; D gene ambiguous. The V gene's germline CDR1 is MNHEY and CDR2 SVGAGI. CDR3 length: 13 amino acids. V was shortened by 0 bases and J by 3 bases, with 3 bases between the two germline ends. CDR3 sequence (DNA): TGTGCCAGCAGTTACTCCTACAATCAGCCCCAGCATTTT. This sequence encodes CASSYSYNQPQHF.

This chain joins TRBV2 and TRBJ2-5; D not certain. The CDR3 extends over 12 amino acids. The V end lost 4 bases, the J end lost 5 bases, and 8 bases lay between the germline ends. Germline lookup yields CDR1 SNHLY and CDR2 FYNNEI. The CDR3 DNA is TGTGCCAGCAGTGCGATCGGCGAGACCCAGTACTTC. Its translation: CASSAIGETQYF.

The V gene is TRBV18, the J gene TRBJ1-1; possible D gene TRBD1, 6 bases. The CDR3 totals 19 residues. The germline V gene encodes CDR1 KGHSH and CDR2 LQKENI. The V gene lost 6 bases and the J gene lost 1 base, with 27 bases spanning the gap. As DNA, the CDR3 is TGTGCCAGCTCGCCAAGCCAGAGGGGGAGGGTTGGGGAGAACACTGAAGCTTTCTTT. Translation: CASSPSQRGRVGENTEAFF. Together with reference TRBV18 and TRBJ1-1, the CDR3 gives the full variable domain: NAGVMQNPRHLVRRRGQEARLRCSPMKGHSHVYWYRQLPEEGLKFMVYLQKENIIDESGMPKERFSAEFPKEGPSILRIQQVVRGDSAAYFCASSPSQRGRVGENTEAFFGQGTRLTVV.

The chain recombines TRBV18 with TRBJ1-3; D is possibly TRBD1 (6 bases). Trimming removed 3 bases at V and 10 bases at J, with 16 bases between. Germline V gives CDR1 KGHSH, CDR2 LQKENI. The CDR3 has 14 residues. CDR3 amino acids: CASSPRTDRVTIYF. The DNA of the CDR3 is TGTGCCAGCTCACCCCGGACAGACCGGGTGACCATATATTTT.

The chain couples TRBV28 to TRBJ2-7; 9 bases map to TRBD2. Looked up from germline, CDR1 is MDHEN and CDR2 is SYDVKM. The length of the CDR3 is 14 residues. V dropped 2 bases and J dropped 5; count of bases not matched to a gene: 4. The CDR3: CASSLLAGHHEQYF. The CDR3 coding sequence is TGTGCCAGCAGTTTACTAGCGGGACATCACGAGCAGTACTTC.